Following are 13 T cell receptor beta chains from one sample sequenced in a study of tumor and adjacent non-tumor tissue in lung cancer. A modified ARM-PCR protocol with three rounds of nested PCR amplified TCRbeta. TCRdb fed the multiplex PCR reads into MiXCR, producing one record per CDR3 protein. The sample lists 70,000 to 90,000 distinct CDR3 sequences; around 70% were seen once. No cell sorting was done before RNA was extracted from the tissue. Distant lung tissue was collected more than 3 cm away from the tumor edge. Sequenced sample: distant non-tumor lung tissue. The receptor set was obtained from a woman aged 45-60 years with non-small cell lung cancer.

Concerning this clonotype: Sequence at one end of the junction differs from germline and may be a read error. The genes are TRBV24-1 and TRBJ2-7; D is unresolved. Germline CDR1 KGHDR, CDR2 SFDVKD. CDR3 length equals 12 residues. Here the CDR3 reads CATSDTAYEQYF. In nucleotides, the CDR3 is TGTGCCACCAGCGACACTGCCTACGAACAGTACTTC.

V gene TRBV29-1 combines with J gene TRBJ2-7; D ambiguous. From germline, CDR1 is SQVTM and CDR2 ANQGSEA. This CDR3 is built from 13 residues. V shed 5 bases and J shed 0 bases, with 11 bases lying between them. CDR3 bases: TGCAGCGTTATGCAAGGAAACTCCTACGAGCAGTACTTC. As protein: CSVMQGNSYEQYF.

In the case of this clonotype: Likely a read error: the CDR3 ends without its conserved phenylalanine or tryptophan. CDR3 region: CASSQEGTSGTYEQYL. The CDR3 DNA follows: TGTGCCAGCAGCCAAGAAGGGACTAGCGGTACCTACGAGCAGTACCTC. J is TRBJ2-7 and V is TRBV4-2, with 11 bases fitting TRBD2. The junction had 3 bases not matched to a gene; V was cut back by 0 bases and J by 2 bases. The length of the CDR3 is 16 residues. Germline V gives CDR1 LGHNA, CDR2 YNFKEQ.

About this clonotype itself: This clone may be a read error of a much larger clone one base away. This chain connects TRBV6-6 to TRBJ2-1; 10 bases line up with TRBD2. Trimming removed 5 bases from V and 7 bases from J; junction bases left unmatched: 5. Germline CDR1 is MNHNY and CDR2 is SVGAGI (reference sequence). The CDR3 contains 14 residues. Here the CDR3 reads CASSLAGVGNEQFF. The CDR3 region has the DNA TGTGCCAGCAGTCTAGCGGGAGTGGGGAATGAGCAGTTCTTC.

This clonotype was detected many times. The rearrangement uses TRBV6-6 and TRBJ1-1, with a weak D call TRBD1 (5 bases). Trimming removed 5 bases at V and 8 bases at J, with 18 bases between. The CDR3 runs 14 residues. Germline CDR1 reads MNHNY; CDR2 reads SVGAGI (reference sequence). CDR3 region: CASSISSGSNEAFF. In DNA form, the CDR3 reads TGTGCCAGCAGTATTTCTTCAGGGTCCAACGAAGCTTTCTTT.

V gene TRBV5-1 combines with J gene TRBJ1-1; TRBD1 might be the D (5 bases). There are 17 residues in the CDR3. V lost 1 base and J lost 1, with 17 bases in between. The germline gives CDR1 SGHRS, CDR2 YFSETQ. Written as DNA, the CDR3 is TGCGCCAGCAGCTTGAACCCCCGGAACAGGACGAACACTGAAGCTTTCTTT. It yields the protein CASSLNPRNRTNTEAFF.

This clonotype was found once. A much larger clone is a single base away; this may be a read error. V is TRBV12-3 or TRBV12-4 and J is TRBJ1-4; D is possibly TRBD1 (5 bases). With 5 bases removed from V and 1 base from J, the gap between germline ends came to 8 bases. This CDR3 spans 14 amino acids. This CDR3 reads CASSQGGTNEKLFF. DNA for the CDR3: TGTGCCAGCAGTCAGGGTGGAACTAATGAAAAACTGTTTTTT.

This clonotype occurred many times. The chain recombines TRBV12-3 or TRBV12-4 with TRBJ1-2; D is perhaps TRBD1 (5 bases). CDR3 length equals 14 residues. With 2 bases removed from V and 8 bases from J, the gap between germline ends came to 15 bases. The CDR3 DNA reads as TGTGCCAGCAGTTTAAGTAGGGACGGCCGCGGCTACACCTTC. Translating it yields CASSLSRDGRGYTF.

In its sample, this clonotype was seen a few times. This chain joins TRBV28 and TRBJ2-7; D remains unclear. Germline loops: CDR1 MDHEN, CDR2 SYDVKM. This CDR3 has 13 residues. Trimming cost V 7 bases and J 1 base, with 11 bases left between them. CDR3 amino acids: CASTPMGSYEQYF. For the CDR3, the DNA is TGTGCCAGCACCCCTATGGGGTCCTACGAGCAGTACTTC.

About this clonotype: One end of the junction is discordant with germline, which a read error may explain. The chain combines TRBV2 with TRBJ2-7; 8 nucleotides align to TRBD2. Germline CDR1 is SNHLY and CDR2 is FYNNEI. The CDR3 consists of 14 residues. CDR3 nucleotides: TGTGCCAGCAGATGGAGGACTAGCTCCTACGGGCAGTACTTT. This encodes CASRWRTSSYGQYF.

With respect to this clonotype: Because the CDR3 is missing its conserved closing phenylalanine or tryptophan, this is likely a read error. The V call is TRBV29-1, the J call TRBJ2-4; the D is unclear. CDR1 SQVTM and CDR2 ANQGSEA come from the germline V gene. V lost 6 bases and J 7 bases, leaving 22 bases between the germline ends. The CDR3 has 15 residues. The CDR3 loop reads CSVLLGLGFVNIQYI. In DNA form, the CDR3 reads TGCAGCGTGTTGCTGGGGTTGGGCTTTGTTAACATTCAGTACATC.

A note on this clonotype: Given a much more abundant clone one base away, this may be a read error. This chain links TRBV20-1 with TRBJ1-2; possible D gene TRBD1, 5 bases. The CDR3 is 12 amino acids. Germline loops: CDR1 DFQATT, CDR2 SNEGSKA (reference sequence). This chain's CDR3 is CIIPAGSAGYTF. The CDR3 region has the DNA TGCATTATCCCAGCAGGGTCGGCTGGCTACACCTTC.

As for this clonotype: Germline is not matched at one junction end, which may reflect a read error. DNA for the CDR3: TGTGTCAGCAGTCCTGCCAGCGGGAACACTGAAGCTTTCTTT. Translating gives CVSSPASGNTEAFF. The rearrangement links TRBV6-6 to TRBJ1-1; D is ambiguous. CDR1 and CDR2 from the germline V gene are MNHNY and SVGAGI (reference sequence). The CDR3 length is 14 residues.